Listed here are 6 T cell receptor beta chains from one sample, sequenced in a study of T cell responses to AZD1222 COVID-19 vaccine. Here immunoSEQ multiplex PCR was the method, and the copy in TCRdb shows in-frame clones only, minus some. The repertoire holds 200,000 to 250,000 clones, with 93% as singletons. The specimen comprised peripheral blood, sampled on day 0 of MenACWY control vaccination. Receptor source: an adult in good health.

The chain uses TRBV5-1 and TRBJ2-5; no reliable D call. V dropped 3 bases and J dropped 4 bases, with 13 bases sitting between them. The germline CDR1 and CDR2 sequences are SGHRS and YFSETQ. The CDR3 consists of 14 residues. CDR3 nucleotide sequence: TGCGCCAGCAGCTATGGGCCCTCGGGAGAGACCCAGTACTTC. It encodes CASSYGPSGETQYF.

CDR3 nucleotides: TGTGCCAGCAGCTTAGCCGGGGCCCGGGGAGATACGCAGTATTTT. Its translation is CASSLAGARGDTQYF. The gene calls are TRBV7-9 and TRBJ2-3; tentatively, D is TRBD1 or TRBD2 (5 bases each). The CDR3 runs to 15 residues. V lost 0 bases and J lost 5, with 12 bases in between. CDR1 and CDR2 (germline): SEHNR, FQNEAQ (reference sequence). The variable domain in full, completed from reference TRBV7-9 and TRBJ2-3, reads DTGVSQNPRHKITKRGQNVTFRCDPISEHNRLYWYRQTLGQGPEFLTYFQNEAQLEKSRLLSDRFSAERPKGSFSTLEIQRTEQGDSAMYLCASSLAGARGDTQYFGPGTRLTVL.

This clone was detected a few times. For the CDR3, the DNA is TGTGCCAGCAGTCGAGGCCCAGGAGCTAACTATGGCTACACCTTC. This encodes CASSRGPGANYGYTF. The chain links TRBV3-1 (or the pseudogene TRBV3-2) to TRBJ1-2; no firm D call. The length of the CDR3 is 15 residues. Per germline, CDR1 LGHDT and CDR2 YNNKEL (reference sequence). With 6 bases removed from V and 0 bases from J, the gap between germline ends came to 14 bases.

J is TRBJ1-4 and V is TRBV7-9; TRBD1 is a possible D gene (5 bases). Germline V gives CDR1 SEHNR, CDR2 FQNEAQ (reference sequence). This CDR3 is 15 amino acids long. V was cut by 3 bases and J by 5 bases, with 13 bases left in between. As DNA, the CDR3 is TGTGCCAGCAGCTTCGACGGGGCGGGGAATGAAAAACTGTTTTTT. It is translated as CASSFDGAGNEKLFF.

The V call is TRBV4-2, the J call TRBJ1-5; D remains ambiguous. The CDR3 extends over 15 amino acids. The germline V gene encodes CDR1 LGHNA and CDR2 YNFKEQ. V lost 0 bases and J lost 8, with 14 bases in between. The CDR3 sequence: CASSQEGGSGKPQHF. CDR3 in DNA: TGTGCCAGCAGCCAAGAAGGAGGGTCGGGCAAGCCCCAGCATTTT.

This chain uses TRBV28 with TRBJ1-1; D gene ambiguous. CDR1 and CDR2 from the germline V gene are MDHEN and SYDVKM. The CDR3 contains 14 residues. Trimming pared 10 bases from V and 2 bases from J, leaving 17 bases between. CDR3 loop: CAISGRARNTEAFF. DNA of the CDR3: TGTGCCATCTCGGGTCGCGCCCGAAACACTGAAGCTTTCTTT.